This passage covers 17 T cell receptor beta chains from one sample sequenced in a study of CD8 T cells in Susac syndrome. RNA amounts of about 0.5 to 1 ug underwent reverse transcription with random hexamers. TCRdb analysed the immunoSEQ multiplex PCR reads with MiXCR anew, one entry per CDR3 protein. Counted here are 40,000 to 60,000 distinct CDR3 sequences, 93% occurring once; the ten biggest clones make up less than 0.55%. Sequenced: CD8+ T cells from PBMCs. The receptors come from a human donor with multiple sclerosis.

The CDR3 sequence is CASSLDRGRGNTIYF. DNA of the CDR3: TGTGCCAGCAGTCTGGACAGGGGTCGTGGAAACACCATATATTTT. V and J are TRBV28 and TRBJ1-3, with TRBD1 identical over 9 bases. The CDR3 is 15 residues long. Germline V gene data show CDR1 as MDHEN and CDR2 as SYDVKM. Trimming removed 5 bases from V and 3 bases from J; junction bases left unmatched: 5.

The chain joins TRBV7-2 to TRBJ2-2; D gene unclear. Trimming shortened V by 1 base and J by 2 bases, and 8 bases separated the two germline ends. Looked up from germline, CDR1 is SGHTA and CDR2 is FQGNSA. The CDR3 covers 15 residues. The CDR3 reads CASSLVSGNTGELFF. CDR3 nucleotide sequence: TGTGCCAGCAGCTTAGTTTCCGGAAACACCGGGGAGCTGTTTTTT.

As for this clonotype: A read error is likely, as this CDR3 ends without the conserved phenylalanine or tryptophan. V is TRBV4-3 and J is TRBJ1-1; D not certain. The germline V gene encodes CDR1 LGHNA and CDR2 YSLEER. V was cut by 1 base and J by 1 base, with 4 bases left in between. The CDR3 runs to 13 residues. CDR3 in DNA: TGCGCCAGCAGCCAAGCACCGAACACTGAAGCTTTCCTT. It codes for CASSQAPNTEAFL.

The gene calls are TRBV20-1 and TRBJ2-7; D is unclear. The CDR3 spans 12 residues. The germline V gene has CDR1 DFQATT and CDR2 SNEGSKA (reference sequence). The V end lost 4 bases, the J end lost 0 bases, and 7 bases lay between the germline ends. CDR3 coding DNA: TGCAGTGCTAAAGACAACTCCTACGAGCAGTACTTC. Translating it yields CSAKDNSYEQYF.

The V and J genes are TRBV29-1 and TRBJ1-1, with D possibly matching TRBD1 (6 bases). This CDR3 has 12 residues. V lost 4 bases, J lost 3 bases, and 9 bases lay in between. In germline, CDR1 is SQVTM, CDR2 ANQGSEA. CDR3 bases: TGCAGCGTTGTGGGGGCCTACACTGAAGCTTTCTTT. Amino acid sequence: CSVVGAYTEAFF.

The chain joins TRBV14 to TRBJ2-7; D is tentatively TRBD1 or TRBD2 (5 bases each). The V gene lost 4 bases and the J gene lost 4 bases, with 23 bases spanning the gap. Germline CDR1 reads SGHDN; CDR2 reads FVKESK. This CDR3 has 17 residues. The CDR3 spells CASSPHAGTLLFYEQYF. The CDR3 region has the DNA TGTGCCAGCAGCCCCCACGCAGGGACCCTCCTATTTTACGAGCAGTACTTC.

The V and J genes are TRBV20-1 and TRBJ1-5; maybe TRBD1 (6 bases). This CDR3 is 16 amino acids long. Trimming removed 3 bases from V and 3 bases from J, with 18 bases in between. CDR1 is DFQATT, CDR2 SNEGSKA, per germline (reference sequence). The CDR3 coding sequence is TGCAGTGCTAGCGAGTACCCAGGGGCCTACAATCAGCCCCAGCATTTT. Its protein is CSASEYPGAYNQPQHF.

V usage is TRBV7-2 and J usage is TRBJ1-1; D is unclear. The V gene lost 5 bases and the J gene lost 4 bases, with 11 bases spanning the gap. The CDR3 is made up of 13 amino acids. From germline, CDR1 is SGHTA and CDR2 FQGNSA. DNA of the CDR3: TGTGCCAGCAGCCCGTTCACGGGCACTGAAGCTTTCTTT. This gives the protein CASSPFTGTEAFF.

As DNA, the CDR3 is TGTGCCAGCAGCCAAGTATCAGGACGGGGAAACACCATATATTTT. This encodes CASSQVSGRGNTIYF. The chain links TRBV14 to TRBJ1-3; D call uncertain. Germline CDR1 and CDR2: SGHDN and FVKESK. This CDR3 comprises 15 residues. The V gene lost 1 base and the J gene lost 4 bases, with 11 bases spanning the gap.

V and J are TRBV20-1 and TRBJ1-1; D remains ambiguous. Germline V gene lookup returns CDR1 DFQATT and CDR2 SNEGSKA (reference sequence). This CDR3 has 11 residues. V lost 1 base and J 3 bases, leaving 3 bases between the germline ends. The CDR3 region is CSARGYTEAFF. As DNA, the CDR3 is TGCAGTGCTAGAGGGTACACTGAAGCTTTCTTT.

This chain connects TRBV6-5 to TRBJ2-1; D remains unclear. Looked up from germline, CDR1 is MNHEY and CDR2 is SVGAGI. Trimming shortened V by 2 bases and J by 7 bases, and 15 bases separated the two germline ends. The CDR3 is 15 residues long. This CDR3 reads CASSYGLEVRNEQFF. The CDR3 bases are TGTGCCAGCAGTTACGGGCTAGAGGTCCGGAATGAGCAGTTCTTC.

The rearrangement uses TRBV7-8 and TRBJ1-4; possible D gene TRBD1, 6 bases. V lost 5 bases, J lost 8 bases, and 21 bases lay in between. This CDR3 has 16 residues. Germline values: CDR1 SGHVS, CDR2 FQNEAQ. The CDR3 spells CASSPFGGAVWEKLFF. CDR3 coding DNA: TGTGCCAGCAGCCCTTTCGGGGGCGCCGTCTGGGAAAAACTGTTTTTT.

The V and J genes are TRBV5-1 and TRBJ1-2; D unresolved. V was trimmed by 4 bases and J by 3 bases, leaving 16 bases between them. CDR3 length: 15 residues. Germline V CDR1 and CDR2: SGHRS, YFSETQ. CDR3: CASSDYTAYDYGYTF. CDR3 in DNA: TGCGCCAGCAGCGACTACACGGCGTATGACTATGGCTACACCTTC.

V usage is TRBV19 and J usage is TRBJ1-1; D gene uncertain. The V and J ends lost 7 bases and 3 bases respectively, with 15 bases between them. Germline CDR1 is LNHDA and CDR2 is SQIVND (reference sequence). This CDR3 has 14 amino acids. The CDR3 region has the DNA TGTGCCAGTACTCCATTAAAGGGATACACTGAAGCTTTCTTT. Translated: CASTPLKGYTEAFF.

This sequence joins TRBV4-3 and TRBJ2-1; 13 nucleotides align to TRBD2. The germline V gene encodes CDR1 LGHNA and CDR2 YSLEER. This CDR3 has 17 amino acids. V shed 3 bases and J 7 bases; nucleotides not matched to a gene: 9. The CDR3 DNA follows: TGCGCCAGCAGCCATGGTACTAGCGGGGGGGCCGGGAATGAGCAGTTCTTC. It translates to CASSHGTSGGAGNEQFF.

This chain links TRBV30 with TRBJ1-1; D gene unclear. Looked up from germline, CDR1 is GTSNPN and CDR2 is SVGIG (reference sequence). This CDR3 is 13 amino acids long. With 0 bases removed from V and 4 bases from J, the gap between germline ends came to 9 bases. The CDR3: CAWSVGVSTEAFF. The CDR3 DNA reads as TGTGCCTGGAGTGTAGGTGTCTCCACTGAAGCTTTCTTT.

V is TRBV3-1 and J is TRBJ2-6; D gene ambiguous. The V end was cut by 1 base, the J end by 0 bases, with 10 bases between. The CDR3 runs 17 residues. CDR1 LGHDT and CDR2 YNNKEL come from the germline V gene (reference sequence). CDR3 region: CASSQADSPSGANVLTF. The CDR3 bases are TGTGCCAGCAGCCAAGCCGACTCCCCCTCTGGGGCCAACGTCCTGACTTTC. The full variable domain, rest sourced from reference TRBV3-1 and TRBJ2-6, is DTAVSQTPKYLVTQMGNDKSIKCEQNLGHDTMYWYKQDSKKFLKIMFSYNNKELIINETVPNRFSPKSPDKAHLNLHINSLELGDSAVYFCASSQADSPSGANVLTFGAGSRLTVL.